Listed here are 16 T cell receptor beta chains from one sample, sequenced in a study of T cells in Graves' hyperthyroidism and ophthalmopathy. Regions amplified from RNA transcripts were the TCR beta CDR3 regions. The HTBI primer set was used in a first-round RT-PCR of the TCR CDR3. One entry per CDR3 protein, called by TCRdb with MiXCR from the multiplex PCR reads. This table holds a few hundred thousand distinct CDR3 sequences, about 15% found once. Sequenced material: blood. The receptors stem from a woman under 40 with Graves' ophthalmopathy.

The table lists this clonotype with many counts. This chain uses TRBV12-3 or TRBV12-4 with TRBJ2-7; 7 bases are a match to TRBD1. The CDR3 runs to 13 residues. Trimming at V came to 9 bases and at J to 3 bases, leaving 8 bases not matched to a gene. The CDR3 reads CASNRGANYEQYF. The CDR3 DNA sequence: TGTGCCAGTAACAGGGGCGCTAACTACGAGCAGTACTTC.

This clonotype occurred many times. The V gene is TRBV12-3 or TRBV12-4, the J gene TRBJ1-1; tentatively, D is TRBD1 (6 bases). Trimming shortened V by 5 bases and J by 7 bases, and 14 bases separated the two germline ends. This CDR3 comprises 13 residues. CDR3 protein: CASSQTGPGEAFF. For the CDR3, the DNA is TGTGCCAGCAGTCAGACAGGCCCGGGTGAAGCTTTCTTT.

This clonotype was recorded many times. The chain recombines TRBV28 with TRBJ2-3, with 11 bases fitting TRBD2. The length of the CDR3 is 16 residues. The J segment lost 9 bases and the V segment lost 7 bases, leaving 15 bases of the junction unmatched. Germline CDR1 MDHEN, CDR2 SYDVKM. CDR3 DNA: TGTGCCAGCACCCTTAGCGGGGGGGCCGGGGCGGGCACGCAGTATTTT. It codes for CASTLSGGAGAGTQYF. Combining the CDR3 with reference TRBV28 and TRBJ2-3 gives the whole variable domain DVKVTQSSRYLVKRTGEKVFLECVQDMDHENMFWYRQDPGLGLRLIYFSYDVKMKEKGDIPEGYSVSREKKERFSLILESASTNQTSMYLCASTLSGGAGAGTQYFGPGTRLTVL.

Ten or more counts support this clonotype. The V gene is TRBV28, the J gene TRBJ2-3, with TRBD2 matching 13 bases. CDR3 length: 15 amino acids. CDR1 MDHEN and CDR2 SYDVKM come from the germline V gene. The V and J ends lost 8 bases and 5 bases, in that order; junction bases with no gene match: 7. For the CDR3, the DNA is TGTGCCAGCTACACTAGCGGGGGGGCCCTAGATACGCAGTATTTT. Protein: CASYTSGGALDTQYF. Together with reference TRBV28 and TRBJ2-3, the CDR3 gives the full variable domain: DVKVTQSSRYLVKRTGEKVFLECVQDMDHENMFWYRQDPGLGLRLIYFSYDVKMKEKGDIPEGYSVSREKKERFSLILESASTNQTSMYLCASYTSGGALDTQYFGPGTRLTVL.

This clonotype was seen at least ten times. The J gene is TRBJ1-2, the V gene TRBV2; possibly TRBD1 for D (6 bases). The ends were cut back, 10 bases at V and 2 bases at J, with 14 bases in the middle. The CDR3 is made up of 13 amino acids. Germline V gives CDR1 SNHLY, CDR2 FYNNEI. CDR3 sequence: CATAGTTNYGYTF. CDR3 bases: TGTGCCACCGCCGGGACAACGAACTATGGCTACACCTTC.

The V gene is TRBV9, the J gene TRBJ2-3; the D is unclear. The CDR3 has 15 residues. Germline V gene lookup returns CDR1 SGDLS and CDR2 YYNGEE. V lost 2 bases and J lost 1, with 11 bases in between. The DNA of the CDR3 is TGTGCCAGCAGCGTTTGGGGTTTGGGCACAGATACGCAGTATTTT. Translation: CASSVWGLGTDTQYF.

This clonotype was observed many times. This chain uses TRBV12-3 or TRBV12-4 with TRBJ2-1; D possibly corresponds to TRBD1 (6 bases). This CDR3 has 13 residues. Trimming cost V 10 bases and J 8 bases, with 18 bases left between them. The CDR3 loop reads CATSRTAGYEQFF. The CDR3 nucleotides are TGTGCCACCTCGAGGACAGCTGGCTATGAGCAGTTCTTC.

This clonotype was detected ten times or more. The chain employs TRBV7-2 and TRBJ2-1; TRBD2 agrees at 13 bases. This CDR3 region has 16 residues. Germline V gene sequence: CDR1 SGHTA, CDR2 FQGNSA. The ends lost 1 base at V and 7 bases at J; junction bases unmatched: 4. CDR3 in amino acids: CASSLGLAGGRNEQFF. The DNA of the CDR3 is TGTGCCAGCAGCTTAGGACTAGCGGGGGGCCGTAATGAGCAGTTCTTC.

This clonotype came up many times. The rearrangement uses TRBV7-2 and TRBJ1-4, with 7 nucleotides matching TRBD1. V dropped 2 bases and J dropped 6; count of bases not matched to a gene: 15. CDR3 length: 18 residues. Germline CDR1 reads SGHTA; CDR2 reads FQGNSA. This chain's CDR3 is CASSLFSPPVGGDEKLFF. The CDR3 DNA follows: TGTGCCAGCAGCTTATTTTCCCCCCCCGTAGGGGGCGATGAAAAACTGTTTTTT.

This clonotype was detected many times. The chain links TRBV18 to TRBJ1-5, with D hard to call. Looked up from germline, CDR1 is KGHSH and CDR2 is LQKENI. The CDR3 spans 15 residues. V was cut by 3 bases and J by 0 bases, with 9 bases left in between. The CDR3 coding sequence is TGTGCCAGCTCACCGGGCCCAATTAGCAATCAGCCCCAGCATTTT. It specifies CASSPGPISNQPQHF.

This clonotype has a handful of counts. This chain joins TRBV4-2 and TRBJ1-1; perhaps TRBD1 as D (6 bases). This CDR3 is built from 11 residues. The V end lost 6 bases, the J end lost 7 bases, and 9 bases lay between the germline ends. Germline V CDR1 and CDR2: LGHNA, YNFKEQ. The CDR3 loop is CASRGAIEAFF. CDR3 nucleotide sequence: TGTGCCAGCAGGGGGGCGATTGAAGCTTTCTTT.

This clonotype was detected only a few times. The DNA for the CDR3 is TGCAGTGCGAACGCCCCAAACACCGGGGAGCTGTTTTTT. This sequence encodes CSANAPNTGELFF. The J gene is TRBJ2-2, the V gene TRBV20-1; D gene unclear. Trimming left V 6 bases short and J 2 bases short, with 10 bases between. Looked up from germline, CDR1 is DFQATT and CDR2 is SNEGSKA (reference sequence). This CDR3 is built from 13 residues.

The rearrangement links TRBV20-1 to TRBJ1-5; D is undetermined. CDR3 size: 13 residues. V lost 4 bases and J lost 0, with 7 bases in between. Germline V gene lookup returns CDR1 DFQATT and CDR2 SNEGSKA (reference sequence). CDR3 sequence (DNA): TGCAGTGCTATAGGTGATAGCAATCAGCCCCAGCATTTT. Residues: CSAIGDSNQPQHF.

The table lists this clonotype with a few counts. The CDR3: CASSGAGQAYEQYF. In DNA, the CDR3 is TGTGCCAGCAGCGGAGCGGGGCAGGCCTACGAGCAGTACTTC. The chain carries TRBV5-4 and TRBJ2-7, with TRBD2 matching over 7 bases. Looked up from germline, CDR1 is SGHNT and CDR2 is YYREEE (reference sequence). The CDR3 has 14 residues. J lost 2 bases, V lost 4 bases, and 6 bases had no gene match.

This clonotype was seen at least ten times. The CDR3 loop is CASSDYGFGDQPQHF. CDR3 nucleotide sequence: TGTGCCAGCAGTGATTACGGATTTGGGGATCAGCCCCAGCATTTT. The genes are TRBV25-1 and TRBJ1-5; D remains unclear. CDR1 is MGHDK, CDR2 SYGVNS, per germline. Deletions cut 3 bases from V and 5 bases from J, with 14 bases between. CDR3 length: 15 amino acids.

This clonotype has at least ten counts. The chain's CDR3 is CASSGLAGVQETQYF. The CDR3 coding sequence is TGTGCCAGCAGTGGACTAGCGGGGGTCCAAGAGACCCAGTACTTC. V and J are TRBV12-3 or TRBV12-4 and TRBJ2-5, with 13 bases that match TRBD2. The CDR3 extends over 15 amino acids. Trimming cost V 5 bases and J 1 base; bases outside gene matches: 1.